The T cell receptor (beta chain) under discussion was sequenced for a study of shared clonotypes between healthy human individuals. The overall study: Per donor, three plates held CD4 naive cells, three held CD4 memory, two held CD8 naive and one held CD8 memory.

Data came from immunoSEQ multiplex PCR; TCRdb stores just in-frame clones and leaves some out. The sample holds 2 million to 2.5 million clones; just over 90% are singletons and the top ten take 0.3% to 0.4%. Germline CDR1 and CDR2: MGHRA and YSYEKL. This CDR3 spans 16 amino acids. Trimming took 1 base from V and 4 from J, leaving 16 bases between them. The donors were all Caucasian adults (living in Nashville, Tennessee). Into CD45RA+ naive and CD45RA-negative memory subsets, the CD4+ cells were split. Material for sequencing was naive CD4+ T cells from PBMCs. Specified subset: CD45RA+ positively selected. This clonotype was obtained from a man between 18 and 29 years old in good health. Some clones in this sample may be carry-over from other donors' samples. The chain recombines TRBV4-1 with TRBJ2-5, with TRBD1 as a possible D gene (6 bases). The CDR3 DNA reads TGCGCCAGCAGCCAAGGCTCCAGGGGCAGGGCAGAGACCCAGTACTTC. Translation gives CASSQGSRGRAETQYF.